This TCR beta chain was obtained from a study of T-cell reconstitution after alpha-beta-depleted transplantation in children. It was with unique molecular identifiers that the TCRbeta library was prepared. TCRdb reprocessed the PCR reads via MiXCR and lists one record per CDR3 protein. Of 400,000 to 500,000 distinct CDR3 sequences in the sample, approximately 11% are singletons; the top ten hold roughly 5.1%. The source of this sequence is a human donor who donated a stem cell graft to a child with acute myeloid leukemia. Sequenced material: PBMCs from the stem cell graft donor, taken from the stem cell graft.

CDR3 sequence (DNA): TGCGCCAGCAGCTTGGCGTTCGAGGGAACTAATGAAAAACTGTTTTTT. It is translated as CASSLAFEGTNEKLFF. The rearrangement joins TRBV5-1 to TRBJ1-4; D is undetermined. Germline CDR1 is SGHRS and CDR2 is YFSETQ. V was cut by 0 bases and J by 1 base, with 10 bases left in between. The CDR3 extends over 16 amino acids. The variable domain in full, with the rest retrieved from reference TRBV5-1 and TRBJ1-4, is KAGVTQTPRYLIKTRGQQVTLSCSPISGHRSVSWYQQTPGQGLQFLFEYFSETQRNKGNFPGRFSGRQFSNSRSEMNVSTLELGDSALYLCASSLAFEGTNEKLFFGSGTQLSVL.